The source of this TCR beta chain is a study of cytomegalovirus exposure and HLA in healthy donors. Sequencing was performed with immunoSEQ multiplex PCR; in TCRdb, only in-frame clones are kept and a portion is missing. The table lists 110,000 to 150,000 clones, roughly nine tenths of them singletons. The sequence came from a young man in good health and CMV-seronegative. The specimen sequenced was PBMCs.

The CDR3 sequence: CASSLLGGGSGNTIYF. The CDR3 DNA is TGTGCCAGCAGCCTTCTCGGGGGAGGATCCGGAAACACCATATATTTT. The V call is TRBV7-9, the J call TRBJ1-3; tentative D call: TRBD1 (5 bases). CDR1 SEHNR and CDR2 FQNEAQ come from the germline V gene (reference sequence). V was pared by 5 bases and J by 4 bases, with 18 bases between. The CDR3 sequence is 16 residues long.